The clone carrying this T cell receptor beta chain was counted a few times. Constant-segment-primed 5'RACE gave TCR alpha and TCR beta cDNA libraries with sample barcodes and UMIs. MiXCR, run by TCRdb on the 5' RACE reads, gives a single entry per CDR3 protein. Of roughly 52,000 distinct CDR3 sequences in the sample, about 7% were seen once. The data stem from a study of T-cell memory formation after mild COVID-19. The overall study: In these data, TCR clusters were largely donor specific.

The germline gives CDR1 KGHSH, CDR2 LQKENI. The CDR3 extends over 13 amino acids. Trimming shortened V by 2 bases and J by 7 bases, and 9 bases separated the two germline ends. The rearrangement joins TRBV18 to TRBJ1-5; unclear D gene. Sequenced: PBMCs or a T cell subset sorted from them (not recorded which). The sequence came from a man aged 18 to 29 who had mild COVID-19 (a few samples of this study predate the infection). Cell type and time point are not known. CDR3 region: CASSPERQQPQHF. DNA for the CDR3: TGTGCCAGCTCACCAGAAAGGCAGCAGCCCCAGCATTTT.